The table lists the clone carrying this T cell receptor beta chain with a count of one. Its specificity is unknown. This specimen comes from a study of PD-1 blockade in classical Hodgkin lymphoma. Study findings and constraints: It was CD4+ TCR diversity, not CD8+, that rose significantly by C4D1.

TCRdb's table, derived via immunoSEQ multiplex PCR, lists solely in-frame clones and lacks some. Of about 93,000 clones listed, about 93% are singletons. Germline V gene data show CDR1 as MDHEN and CDR2 as SYDVKM. There are 16 residues in the CDR3. V gave up 7 bases and J gave up 5 bases; unmatched junction bases: 13. In every patient, relapse followed autologous stem cell transplantation, while exposure to brentuximab vedotin differed. The receptor comes from a human donor with classical Hodgkin lymphoma. The V call is TRBV28, the J call TRBJ2-3; 9 bases agree with TRBD2. Specimen: peripheral blood mononuclear cells (PBMCs), collected before the second cycle of nivolumab. The CDR3, as DNA: TGTGCCAGCACAGATTCGGGCGGGAGGGCCGGAGATACGCAGTATTTT. Its protein is CASTDSGGRAGDTQYF.